The entry below gives a single T cell receptor (beta chain) sequence along with its context. The antigen is not known. This sample stems from a study of beta chain features in type 1 diabetes. General study results and limits: Researchers could not determine here whether HLA type influences TCRB rearrangement. Insertions at VDJ junctions were less frequent in type 1 diabetes patients. These patients also deleted more nucleotides at the same junctions. Shorter TCRB CDR3s, moderately but significantly so, were found in Type 1 diabetes patients in all four CD4+ subsets.

V was shortened by 0 bases and J by 1 base, with 10 bases between the two germline ends. Germline assignment: CDR1 SGHRS and CDR2 YFSETQ. The CDR3 consists of 15 residues. What was sequenced were expressed TCRB transcripts, since all of the isolated RNA had been reverse transcribed. Assay: immunoSEQ multiplex PCR; the TCRdb copy retains only in-frame clones and omits some. The data hold 250,000 to 350,000 clones, with approximately 15% observed a single time. This TCR was sampled from a man aged 25-45 years with type 1 diabetes. The specimen sequenced was naive CD4+ T cells from blood. The chain has TRBV5-1 and TRBJ2-5; D might be TRBD2 (6 bases). The CDR3 loop reads CASSLDGLFQETQYF. CDR3 DNA sequence: TGCGCCAGCAGCTTGGATGGACTATTCCAAGAGACCCAGTACTTC.